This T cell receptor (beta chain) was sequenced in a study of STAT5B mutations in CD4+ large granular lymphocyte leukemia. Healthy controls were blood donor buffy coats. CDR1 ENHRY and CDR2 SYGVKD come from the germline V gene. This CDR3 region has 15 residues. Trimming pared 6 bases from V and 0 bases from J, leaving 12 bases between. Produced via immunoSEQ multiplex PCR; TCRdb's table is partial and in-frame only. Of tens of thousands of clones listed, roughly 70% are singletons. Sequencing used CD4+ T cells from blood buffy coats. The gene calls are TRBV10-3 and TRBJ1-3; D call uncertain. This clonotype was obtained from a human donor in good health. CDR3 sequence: CAISMTSSSGNTIYF. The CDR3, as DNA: TGTGCCATCAGCATGACAAGCAGCTCTGGAAACACCATATATTTT.